The sequence of this T cell receptor beta chain was determined in a study of fetal regulatory T cell absence and autoimmunity. Background on the study: The IPEX patients lacked clinical diabetes but had exocrine pancreas autoimmunity. Study-wide findings and caveats: Broadly similar TRB gene family usage was seen in pancreas and cord blood.

Regarding this clone: What it recognizes is unknown.

Method: immunoSEQ multiplex PCR; TCRdb's copy keeps in-frame clones and lacks some. This table holds 46,000 or so clones, 70% to 85% found once. Germline CDR1 SGHRS, CDR2 YFSETQ. Trimming stripped 2 bases from V and 4 bases from J, with 6 bases between. This CDR3 spans 12 amino acids. The sample taken for sequencing was cord blood. The chain is built from TRBV5-1 and TRBJ1-2; possibly TRBD1 for D (5 bases). This receptor was obtained from a newborn boy with IPEX syndrome. The CDR3 loop reads CASSFDSYGYTF. The CDR3 DNA reads TGCGCCAGCAGCTTCGACAGCTATGGCTACACCTTC.